The rows below give T cell receptor beta chains drawn from one sample of a study of blood T cell repertoires in COVID-19. TCRdb's table, derived via immunoSEQ multiplex PCR, lists solely in-frame clones and lacks some. The table has 52,000 or so clones, less than 95% seen once. Sample: peripheral blood. The source is a human donor in a cohort sampled during active COVID-19. CDR3s include the opening cysteine and the closing phenylalanine or tryptophan. A D gene is named only where the DNA matches it firmly. The listing skips clone size in some rows; elsewhere it reads once, few, many or a size class.

v_call	clone_size	d_call	j_call	cdr3_nt	cdr3_aa
TRBV3-1/TRBV3-2	.	.	TRBJ1-1	TGTGCCAGCAGCCACAAAGGGACGGGGGGAAACACTGAAGCTTTCTTT	CASSHKGTGGNTEAFF
TRBV19	.	.	TRBJ2-3	TGTGCCAGTACCGACAGGAGCACAGATACGCAGTATTTT	CASTDRSTDTQYF
TRBV5-1	.	.	TRBJ1-1	TGCGCCAGCAGCAAAGAAAGGAGGGGGGGCACTGAAGCTTTCTTT	CASSKERRGGTEAFF
TRBV24-1	.	TRBD1	TRBJ1-1	TGTGCCACCAGTGATACAGGGGGGACTGAAGCTTTCTTT	CATSDTGGTEAFF
TRBV9	.	.	TRBJ2-5	TGTGCCAGCAGCGTAGCAGGGTCTGAGACCCAGTACTTC	CASSVAGSETQYF
TRBV7-2	.	.	TRBJ2-7	TGTGCCAGCAGCCCTACACGGAGCTCCTACGAGCAGTACTTC	CASSPTRSSYEQYF
TRBV6-6	.	.	TRBJ2-6	TGTGCCAGCTGGTTAGGGGGTGCTGGGGCCAACGTCCTGACTTTC	CASWLGGAGANVLTF
TRBV27	once	.	TRBJ2-1	TGTGCCAGCAGTTTAGGGACTCCCTACAATGAGCAGTTCTTC	CASSLGTPYNEQFF
TRBV6-1	.	.	TRBJ1-1	TGTGCCAGCAGTGAAGTATCGGGGTTCTCCGAAGCTTTCTTT	CASSEVSGFSEAFF
TRBV11-3	.	.	TRBJ2-1	TGTGCCAGCAGCTTAGGGAGCGCCTACAATGAGCAGTTCTTC	CASSLGSAYNEQFF
TRBV3-1/TRBV3-2	.	.	TRBJ1-2	TGTGCCAGCAGCCCCTCCCGGGAGCGCGGCTACACCTTC	CASSPSRERGYTF
TRBV5-1	.	.	TRBJ2-7	TGCGCCAGCAGCTTTATCTCCGCAGGACTTGGGGGGGAGCAGTACTTC	CASSFISAGLGGEQYF
TRBV5-6	.	TRBD2	TRBJ2-1	TGTGCCAGCAGCCCAACTAGCGGAGGATACAATGAGCAGTTCTTC	CASSPTSGGYNEQFF
TRBV2	.	.	TRBJ2-7	TGTGCCAGCAACCGACTGGAAGCCTACGAGCAGTACTTC	CASNRLEAYEQYF
TRBV9	.	.	TRBJ1-2	TGTGCCAGCAGCCAGCTAGGGGCGGGACGGACACTTTCAAGATCAGGCTACACCTTC	CASSQLGAGRTLSRSGYTF
TRBV7-3	few	TRBD2	TRBJ2-3	TGTGCCAGCAGCCCGCAGCGGGGAGCCACAGATACGCAGTATTTT	CASSPQRGATDTQYF
TRBV19	.	.	TRBJ1-5	TGTGCCGCGAGTCCCCAGGGCAATCAGCCCCAGCATTTT	CAASPQGNQPQHF
TRBV28	few	.	TRBJ1-1	TGTGCCAGCAATCGTCTCACTGAAGCTTTCTTT	CASNRLTEAFF
TRBV5-8	.	TRBD1	TRBJ1-3	TGTGCCAGCAGTCATCGACAGGGCGCTGGAAACACCATATATTTT	CASSHRQGAGNTIYF
TRBV5-1	.	TRBD2	TRBJ2-7	TGCGCCAGCAGCTTATTGTCTAGCGGATTACGCGAGCAGTACTTC	CASSLLSSGLREQYF
TRBV10-1	.	TRBD1	TRBJ1-2	TGCGCCAGCAGCGCCTCTCTACACAGGGGGATGAGGGGCTACACCTTC	CASSASLHRGMRGYTF
TRBV24-1	.	TRBD2	TRBJ2-1	TGTGCCACCAGTGAACGGGGGGATGAGCAGTTCTTC	CATSERGDEQFF
TRBV9	once	TRBD1	TRBJ2-7	TGTGCCAGCAGCCCCCGAAGGACAGGGGGCTACGAGCAGTACTTC	CASSPRRTGGYEQYF
TRBV12-3/TRBV12-4	.	.	TRBJ2-2	TGTGCCAGCAGTTTACAGGGAACCGGGGAGCTGTTTTTT	CASSLQGTGELFF
TRBV11-2	once	TRBD2	TRBJ2-2	TGTGCCAGCAGCTTAGATCGGAGCGGGAGGGGCCCCGGGGAGCTGTTTTTT	CASSLDRSGRGPGELFF
TRBV6-5	.	TRBD1	TRBJ2-1	TGTGCCAGCAGCCAGACCGGGACAGCTGAGCAGTTCTTC	CASSQTGTAEQFF
TRBV24-1	.	TRBD2	TRBJ2-1	TGTGCCACCAGTAACGGCCTAGGGCGGGAGGGCCGAGGTTCTTACAATGAGCAGTTCTTC	CATSNGLGREGRGSYNEQFF
TRBV2	.	TRBD1	TRBJ1-6	TGTGCCAGCAGGGGGGACAGGGGGAGTTCACCCCTCCACTTT	CASRGDRGSSPLHF
TRBV10-3	large	TRBD2	TRBJ2-7	TGTGCCATCAGTGAGTCTGGCGGGAGTCGATACGAGCAGTACTTC	CAISESGGSRYEQYF
TRBV19	.	TRBD2	TRBJ2-3	TGTGCCAGTAGTATTCCAGCGGGAGGCCGTGGGGATACGCAGTATTTT	CASSIPAGGRGDTQYF
TRBV9	.	TRBD2	TRBJ2-3	TGTGCCAGCAGCCCCCTAGCGGGAGCCACAGATACGCAGTATTTT	CASSPLAGATDTQYF
TRBV30	.	TRBD2	TRBJ2-5	TGTGCCTGGAGTGAGGTAGCGGGAGTGGAGACCCAGTACTTC	CAWSEVAGVETQYF
TRBV5-6	.	TRBD1	TRBJ1-1	TGTGCCAGCAGCCGCGGACAGGGTGGAGAAGCTTTCTTT	CASSRGQGGEAFF
TRBV11-2	few	TRBD2	TRBJ2-3	TGTGCCAGCAGCTTAAGTAAATCGGGAGGTACTATGAGAGATACGCAGTATTTT	CASSLSKSGGTMRDTQYF
TRBV5-6	.	TRBD1	TRBJ2-7	TGTGCCAGCAGCTTGGGGCCAGGGGGCCTAAACGAGCAGTACTTC	CASSLGPGGLNEQYF
TRBV10-3	.	TRBD2	TRBJ2-6	TGTGCCATCAGTGTTAACGGGGGGGGCTCTGGGGCCAACGTCCTGACTTTC	CAISVNGGGSGANVLTF
TRBV6-1	.	.	TRBJ1-5	TGTGCCAGCAGTGACGGGGAGCTTTTTAATCAGCCCCAGCATTTT	CASSDGELFNQPQHF
TRBV7-9	.	TRBD2	TRBJ2-3	TGTGCCAGCAGTATGACTAGCGGGGCAATAGATACGCAGTATTTT	CASSMTSGAIDTQYF
TRBV28	.	TRBD1	TRBJ2-1	TGTGCCAGCAGTTTATTGGCAGGGGGCGAGGATGAGCAGTTCTTC	CASSLLAGGEDEQFF
TRBV21-1	.	.	TRBJ2-1	TGTGCCAGCAGCATAGGGGGGCTATCTGGACTAGCGGGATACGTTGAGCAGTTCTTC	CASSIGGLSGLAGYVEQFF
TRBV7-9	.	TRBD2	TRBJ2-1	TGTGCCAGCAGCCTAAGCGGGAACTCCTACAATGAGCAGTTCTTC	CASSLSGNSYNEQFF
TRBV6-6	.	TRBD1	TRBJ1-5	TGTGCCAGCAGTTACTCTGGACAGGCTCAAGGGCCCCAGCATTTT	CASSYSGQAQGPQHF
TRBV27	.	TRBD1	TRBJ1-2	TGTGCCAGCAGTCCGCGGACAGGGGTTTGGAATGGCTACACCTTC	CASSPRTGVWNGYTF
TRBV19	.	TRBD2	TRBJ2-1	TGTGCCAGTACCCCGGGGATGAGGCTAGCGGGAAATGAGCAGTTCTTC	CASTPGMRLAGNEQFF
TRBV7-9	.	.	TRBJ2-7	TGTGCCAGCAGCCACCATCGACGGGACTACGAGCAGTACTTC	CASSHHRRDYEQYF
TRBV10-1	once	.	TRBJ2-3	TGCGCCAGCAGTGAGGGAAGTGCAGGGTTAGATACGCAGTATTTT	CASSEGSAGLDTQYF
TRBV6-5	.	.	TRBJ2-2	TGTGCCAGCAGTTACGGGTGGGGGCAGACCGGGGAGCTGTTTTTT	CASSYGWGQTGELFF
TRBV15	.	.	TRBJ2-2	TGTGCCACCAGCAGGGACTCCTCCAACGGGGAGCTGTTTTTT	CATSRDSSNGELFF
TRBV21-1	once	.	TRBJ1-2	TGTGCCAGCAGCAAAGTGCGGGACAGGGCTAACTATGGCTACACCTTC	CASSKVRDRANYGYTF
TRBV5-4	.	.	TRBJ1-2	TGTGCCAGCAGCCTCGGACAGAGCCATAACTATGGCTACACCTTC	CASSLGQSHNYGYTF
TRBV25-1	.	.	TRBJ1-2	TGTGCCAGCAGTTTAATGGCAGGGGTTGGAGGCTACACCTTC	CASSLMAGVGGYTF
TRBV5-6	few	.	TRBJ1-3	TGTGCCAGCAGCATACAGGTACCTGGAAACACCATATATTTT	CASSIQVPGNTIYF
TRBV2	.	TRBD1	TRBJ1-3	TGTGCCAGCAGGGTAGGACAGGTCGGAAACACCATATATTTT	CASRVGQVGNTIYF